The following is a T cell receptor beta chain sequence with its context. Germline V CDR1 and CDR2: SGHDT, YYEEEE. The CDR3 has 14 amino acids. Trimming removed 4 bases at V and 1 base at J, with 11 bases between. Some clones are missing from TCRdb's copy, which holds only in-frame ones; the method was immunoSEQ multiplex PCR. Of 75,000 to 95,000 clones listed, around 83% are singletons. These data come from a study of blood T cell repertoires in COVID-19. On the study more broadly: PBMCs, B-cell-depleted T cells, or T cells were the source of the cDNA or gDNA that made up the material.

This TCR was sampled from a human donor in a cohort sampled during active COVID-19. This chain joins TRBV5-6 and TRBJ1-2; D is unclear. Source material: peripheral blood. This CDR3 is CASSPGLFNYGYTF. In DNA form, the CDR3 reads TGTGCCAGCAGCCCCGGACTGTTTAACTATGGCTACACCTTC.